Here is one T cell receptor beta chain with its context. Its target is unknown. This CDR3 has 15 residues. V gave up 7 bases and J gave up 0 bases; unmatched junction bases: 3. Germline V gene lookup returns CDR1 SNHLY and CDR2 FYNNEI. The sample comes from a study of cytomegalovirus exposure and HLA in healthy donors. The PCR employed 60 Vbeta primers together with 13 Jbeta primers. Some clones are missing from TCRdb's copy, which holds only in-frame ones; the method was immunoSEQ multiplex PCR. This table has some 150,000 clones, around 85% appearing once. Study-level results: Sequencing depth across donors, presence/absence analyses assumed, was roughly uniform. Later on, a genetic analysis was performed. It linked a missense variant in DCLRE1C with V- and J-gene trimming of TCR beta. According to a later analysis, donors in an Asian-associated ancestry cluster reportedly had fewer N-insertions than the roughly 670-donor mean.

The sample consisted of PBMCs. The TCR originated in a woman younger than 45 in good health and CMV-seronegative. This chain uses TRBV2 with TRBJ2-2; the match to TRBD2 covers 9 bases. Here the CDR3 DNA reads TGTGCCAGCATAGCGGGAGAAACGAACACCGGGGAGCTGTTTTTT. Its protein product is CASIAGETNTGELFF.